These 21 T cell receptor beta chains came from one sample sequenced in a study of cytomegalovirus exposure and HLA in healthy donors. With 60 Vbeta and 13 Jbeta primers, the PCR was carried out. Using immunoSEQ multiplex PCR, the repertoire was profiled, and TCRdb retains in-frame clones only, with some absent. This table holds roughly 130,000 clones, approximately 84% found once. What was sequenced was PBMCs. The receptors originated from a boy aged 2-9 years in good health and CMV-seronegative.

The genes are TRBV6-4 and TRBJ2-1, with a possible D match to TRBD2 (5 bases). Between the trimmed V and J ends, which lost 0 bases and 4 bases, there was a span of 10 bases. Germline CDR1 and CDR2: MRHNA and SNTAGT. This CDR3 contains 15 residues. CDR3 DNA sequence: TGTGCCAGCAGTGACTCGGTGGGGAGTTACAATGAGCAGTTCTTC. Protein: CASSDSVGSYNEQFF.

The table lists this clone with a count of one. The chain has TRBV18 and TRBJ2-1, with 10 bases aligning to TRBD2. The CDR3 is 15 residues long. Trimming at V came to 0 bases and at J to 9 bases, leaving 5 bases not matched to a gene. Germline-derived CDR1 and CDR2 are KGHSH and LQKENI. CDR3 sequence: CASSPPLAGVGEQFF. The CDR3 region has the DNA TGTGCCAGCTCACCACCGCTAGCGGGAGTAGGTGAGCAGTTCTTC.

The V gene is TRBV4-1, the J gene TRBJ2-5, with D maybe TRBD1 (5 bases). V was pared by 0 bases and J by 1 base, with 12 bases between. The CDR3 has 16 residues. Looked up from germline, CDR1 is MGHRA and CDR2 is YSYEKL. The CDR3 protein is CASSQDWGTTQETQYF. DNA for the CDR3: TGCGCCAGCAGCCAAGATTGGGGCACAACCCAAGAGACCCAGTACTTC.

This rearrangement joins TRBV6-1 to TRBJ1-1, with D maybe TRBD1 (6 bases). This CDR3 region has 13 residues. The germline CDR1 and CDR2 sequences are MNHNS and SASEGT. Deletions cut 6 bases from V and 4 bases from J, with 12 bases between. The CDR3 DNA reads as TGTGCCAGCAGCGGACAGCGGGGCACTGAAGCTTTCTTT. As protein: CASSGQRGTEAFF.

The chain carries TRBV18 and TRBJ1-1; 7 bases fit TRBD1. V shed 8 bases and J 5 bases; nucleotides not matched to a gene: 14. From germline, CDR1 is KGHSH and CDR2 LQKENI. The CDR3 sequence is 15 residues long. DNA for the CDR3: TGTGCCAGCCGCGACCAACAGGGGATCGAAACTGAAGCTTTCTTT. It encodes CASRDQQGIETEAFF.

The chain combines TRBV5-8 with TRBJ2-2; D may be TRBD1 (5 bases). The CDR3 has 15 residues. Trimming left V 4 bases short and J 4 bases short, with 14 bases between. Looked up from germline, CDR1 is SGHTS and CDR2 is YDEGEE. CDR3 loop: CASSTERGSTGELFF. The CDR3 coding sequence is TGTGCCAGCAGCACCGAAAGGGGAAGCACCGGGGAGCTGTTTTTT.

CDR3 in amino acids: CASSLDSPYQPQHF. The CDR3 DNA reads TGTGCCAGCAGCTTGGACAGCCCGTATCAGCCCCAGCATTTT. This chain connects TRBV5-5 to TRBJ1-5; D gene unclear. The CDR3 runs 14 residues. Trimming stripped 0 bases from V and 5 bases from J, with 9 bases between. Per germline, CDR1 SGHKS and CDR2 YYEKEE (reference sequence).

The chain recombines TRBV4-1 with TRBJ2-7; 12 nucleotides align to TRBD2. The CDR3 has 15 amino acids. Trimming took 1 base from V and 2 from J; bases not matched to a gene: 0. Germline CDR1 MGHRA, CDR2 YSYEKL. CDR3 DNA: TGCGCCAGCAGCCAAGCTAGCGGGAGGGCCTACGAGCAGTACGTC. As protein: CASSQASGRAYEQYV.

The V and J genes are TRBV12-5 and TRBJ2-2; possible D gene TRBD2, 5 bases. Germline assignment: CDR1 LGHNT and CDR2 FRNRAP. CDR3 length: 15 residues. Trimming shortened V by 2 bases and J by 2 bases, and 9 bases separated the two germline ends. In DNA, the CDR3 is TGTGCTAGTGGTTTGTGGAGCGGTAACACCGGGGAGCTGTTTTTT. Translation: CASGLWSGNTGELFF. The variable domain in full, with the rest retrieved from reference TRBV12-5 and TRBJ2-2, is DARVTQTPRHKVTEMGQEVTMRCQPILGHNTVFWYRQTMMQGLELLAYFRNRAPLDDSGMPKDRFSAEMPDATLATLKIQPSEPRDSAVYFCASGLWSGNTGELFFGEGSRLTVL.

This chain joins TRBV4-3 and TRBJ2-1, with TRBD1 matching 8 bases. Germline V CDR1 and CDR2: LGHNA, YSLEER. The CDR3 consists of 16 residues. V dropped 4 bases and J dropped 3; count of bases not matched to a gene: 8. CDR3 nucleotide sequence: TGCGCCAGCAGCCCTCGACAGGGGTCGGGCTACAATGAGCAGTTCTTC. Encoded protein: CASSPRQGSGYNEQFF.

A single count supports this clone. V and J are TRBV27 and TRBJ2-5; possibly TRBD2 for D (6 bases). V gave up 6 bases and J gave up 11 bases, with 25 bases separating them. There are 15 residues in the CDR3. Germline CDR1 is MNHEY and CDR2 is SMNVEV (reference sequence). CDR3 DNA sequence: TGTGCCAGCAGCCCTGCGGGGCGGGTCCCTTATGAGCAGTACTTC. It encodes CASSPAGRVPYEQYF.

The chain employs TRBV27 and TRBJ2-1, with D perhaps matching TRBD2 (6 bases). CDR3 size: 15 residues. V lost 5 bases and J lost 7, with 18 bases in between. Per the germline V gene, CDR1 is MNHEY and CDR2 is SMNVEV (reference sequence). The CDR3 region has the DNA TGTGCCAGCAGTCCCCGACTAGGACTGAGTAATGAGCAGTTCTTC. It translates to CASSPRLGLSNEQFF.

This chain connects TRBV27 to TRBJ1-1; a possible D gene is TRBD1 (6 bases). There are 16 residues in the CDR3. The germline V gene has CDR1 MNHEY and CDR2 SMNVEV (reference sequence). The V gene lost 0 bases and the J gene lost 6 bases, with 17 bases spanning the gap. CDR3 sequence reads: CASSLSGAGVFSEAFF. The CDR3 DNA reads as TGTGCCAGCAGTTTATCGGGGGCAGGGGTCTTTTCTGAAGCTTTCTTT.

This chain joins TRBV6-5 and TRBJ1-2, with a tentative D call TRBD1 (5 bases). Germline lookup yields CDR1 MNHEY and CDR2 SVGAGI. This CDR3 is built from 13 residues. V shed 10 bases and J shed 6 bases, with 18 bases lying between them. CDR3 region: CATRAWDFHGYTF. The CDR3, as DNA: TGTGCCACCAGAGCCTGGGACTTCCATGGCTACACCTTC.

The chain uses TRBV23-1 and TRBJ1-5; weak D call: TRBD1 (5 bases). TRBV23-1 is noted as an ORF with a role that remains uncertain. The CDR3 runs to 16 residues. V gave up 7 bases and J gave up 9 bases, with 25 bases separating them. CDR3 in amino acids: CASIPRGTHHYRPQHF. As DNA, the CDR3 is TGCGCCAGCATCCCTCGGGGGACCCATCACTATAGGCCCCAGCATTTT.

The CDR3 DNA sequence: TGTGCCAGCAGCTCCGGGGACAGGTCGGTGGAAGCTTTCTTT. It specifies CASSSGDRSVEAFF. The rearrangement links TRBV5-6 to TRBJ1-1, with 8 bases lining up with TRBD1. V was pared by 3 bases and J by 8 bases, with 9 bases of the junction left unmatched. Per the germline V gene, CDR1 is SGHDT and CDR2 is YYEEEE. The CDR3 spans 14 residues.

The genes are TRBV19 and TRBJ1-2, with 9 bases lining up with TRBD1. The CDR3 length is 13 residues. CDR1 is LNHDA and CDR2 is SQIVND in the germline V gene (reference sequence). V was clipped by 7 bases and J by 8 bases; unmatched bases: 8. In DNA, the CDR3 is TGTGCCAGTACTCCACCGGGACAGGGCGGCTACACCTTC. It encodes CASTPPGQGGYTF.

A remark on this clone: The same CDR3 arises from other DNA sequences in this sample as well. The chain uses TRBV28 and TRBJ2-5; D ambiguous. Germline values: CDR1 MDHEN, CDR2 SYDVKM. The CDR3 spans 14 residues. Deletions cut 0 bases from V and 1 base from J, with 6 bases between. For the CDR3, the DNA is TGTGCCAGCAGTTTATGGGGCCTCCAAGAGACCCAGTACTTC. Its protein is CASSLWGLQETQYF.

The V gene is TRBV20-1, the J gene TRBJ1-1; D perhaps matches TRBD1 (6 bases). Germline CDR1 DFQATT, CDR2 SNEGSKA (reference sequence). The CDR3 totals 10 residues. Trimming removed 3 bases from V and 11 bases from J, with 10 bases in between. CDR3 DNA: TGCAGTGCTAGCCAGGGGTCGGCTTTCTTT. Residues: CSASQGSAFF.

V is TRBV11-3 and J is TRBJ2-1; TRBD2 matches at 9 bases. Germline-derived CDR1 and CDR2 are SGHNT and YENEEA. This CDR3 has 16 amino acids. The J segment lost 4 bases and the V segment lost 8 bases, leaving 12 bases of the junction unmatched. CDR3 in amino acids: CASSWTGLAGYNEQFF. Written as DNA, the CDR3 is TGTGCCAGCTCCTGGACGGGGCTAGCGGGATACAATGAGCAGTTCTTC.

In its sample, this clone was seen a few times. The chain uses TRBV6-1 and TRBJ2-1; a weak D match, TRBD2 (5 bases). Germline-derived CDR1 and CDR2 are MNHNS and SASEGT. The length of the CDR3 is 15 residues. The ends were cut back, 2 bases at V and 5 bases at J, with 13 bases in the middle. DNA of the CDR3: TGTGCCAGCAGTGAAAGCGGAGAGGGTCACAATGAGCAGTTCTTC. This translates into CASSESGEGHNEQFF.